The entry below gives a single T cell receptor (beta chain) sequence along with its context. Here immunoSEQ multiplex PCR was the method, and the copy in TCRdb shows in-frame clones only, minus some. The table has approximately 200,000 clones, approximately 90% seen once. CDR3 length equals 14 residues. The germline V gene encodes CDR1 MDHEN and CDR2 SYDVKM. With V trimmed by 6 bases and J by 1 base, 4 bases remained unmatched. The data were taken from a study of blood T cell repertoires in COVID-19. The sequence came from a woman aged 18-29 years in a cohort exposed to, infected with or recovered from COVID-19 (not recorded which). The rearrangement joins TRBV28 to TRBJ2-7, with 9 bases lining up with TRBD1. The sequenced sample was PBMCs or T cells enriched from blood (not recorded which). The CDR3 loop is CASSRDRVSYEQYF. The CDR3 bases are TGTGCCAGCAGCCGGGACAGGGTTTCCTACGAGCAGTACTTC.